The 29 T cell receptor beta chains in this list originate from one sample, sequenced in a study of T cells in localized non-small cell lung cancer. Some clones are missing from TCRdb's copy, which holds only in-frame ones; the method was immunoSEQ multiplex PCR. Seen here are around 30,000 clones, approximately 80% observed once, and the top ten hold approximately 35%. Sequencing was performed on peripheral blood, taken before any cancer treatment. The receptors stem from a male donor older than 55 with stage II squamous cell lung carcinoma.

This clone was seen a few times. V usage is TRBV19 and J usage is TRBJ1-2; 8 bases agree with TRBD1. The CDR3 totals 13 residues. Germline loops: CDR1 LNHDA, CDR2 SQIVND (reference sequence). V trimming: 6 bases; J trimming: 7 bases; junction bases outside the gene matches: 7. CDR3 residues: CASRDRDLFGYTF. The CDR3 DNA reads TGTGCCAGTAGGGACAGGGACCTTTTTGGCTACACCTTC. Drawing the rest from reference TRBV19 and TRBJ1-2, the complete variable domain is DGGITQSPKYLFRKEGQNVTLSCEQNLNHDAMYWYRQDPGQGLRLIYYSQIVNDFQKGDIAEGYSVSREKKESFPLTVTSAQKNPTAFYLCASRDRDLFGYTFGSGTRLTVV.

V gene TRBV10-2 combines with J gene TRBJ2-2, with a tentative D call TRBD1 (6 bases). V was clipped by 7 bases and J by 7 bases, with 10 bases between them. From germline, CDR1 is WSHSY and CDR2 SAAADI. This CDR3 has 12 residues. DNA for the CDR3: TGCGCCAGCAAACAGGGTGGCGGGGAGCTGTTTTTT. Protein product: CASKQGGGELFF.

On this clone itself: A junction end diverges from the germline sequence, so it may reflect a read error. J is TRBJ1-2 and V is TRBV5-3; TRBD1 is a possible D gene (5 bases). TRBV5-3 is an open reading frame whose function is uncertain. CDR3 size: 12 residues. The CDR3 coding sequence is TGTGCCAGCAGCTTTCGGGGCGGAGGCTACACCTTC. This sequence encodes CASSFRGGGYTF.

This sequence joins TRBV7-2 and TRBJ2-7, with D maybe TRBD2 (5 bases). The CDR3 covers 13 residues. Germline lookup yields CDR1 SGHTA and CDR2 FQGNSA. V gave up 1 base and J gave up 6 bases, with 10 bases separating them. CDR3 nucleotide sequence: TGTGCCAGCAGCTTAGATACTAGAGGCGAGCAGTACTTC. Translated, it gives CASSLDTRGEQYF.

The genes are TRBV2 and TRBJ2-7, with 8 bases fitting TRBD1. Germline assignment: CDR1 SNHLY and CDR2 FYNNEI. The J segment lost 3 bases and the V segment lost 1 base, leaving 11 bases of the junction unmatched. The CDR3 is 17 amino acids. The CDR3 DNA is TGTGCCAGCAGTGAAGGGACAGGGCCCCCCTCAGACTACGAGCAGTACTTC. This translates into CASSEGTGPPSDYEQYF. Drawing the rest from reference TRBV2 and TRBJ2-7, the complete variable domain is EPEVTQTPSHQVTQMGQEVILRCVPISNHLYFYWYRQILGQKVEFLVSFYNNEISEKSEIFDDQFSVERPDGSNFTLKIRSTKLEDSAMYFCASSEGTGPPSDYEQYFGPGTRLTVT.

This clone was recorded a few times. The chain carries TRBV7-9 and TRBJ1-1; tentatively, D is TRBD1 (5 bases). Germline V gene lookup returns CDR1 SEHNR and CDR2 FQNEAQ (reference sequence). Trimming shortened V by 3 bases and J by 3 bases, and 14 bases separated the two germline ends. CDR3 length: 15 residues. Here the CDR3 reads CASSFETDFYTEAFF. The CDR3 nucleotides are TGTGCCAGCAGCTTCGAGACAGATTTTTACACTGAAGCTTTCTTT.

The chain has TRBV6-5 and TRBJ1-1; D is undetermined. The CDR3 loop spans 12 amino acids. Trimming shortened V by 4 bases and J by 5 bases, and 8 bases separated the two germline ends. The germline gives CDR1 MNHEY, CDR2 SVGAGI. The CDR3 DNA sequence: TGTGCCAGCAGTTTGTCGAGAACTGAAGCTTTCTTT. As protein: CASSLSRTEAFF.

The chain employs TRBV6-1 and TRBJ2-3; TRBD2 matches at 11 bases. Germline values: CDR1 MNHNS, CDR2 SASEGT. This CDR3 is 19 amino acids long. With V trimmed by 3 bases and J by 6 bases, 17 bases remained unmatched. The CDR3 nucleotides are TGTGCCAGCAGTGACGGAGTTAGCGGGGGGGCGCCCGTCTTCGATACGCAGTATTTT. Its translation: CASSDGVSGGAPVFDTQYF.

The chain uses TRBV19 and TRBJ2-4, with D perhaps matching TRBD1 (5 bases). The V and J ends lost 6 bases and 0 bases respectively, with 12 bases between them. The germline gives CDR1 LNHDA, CDR2 SQIVND (reference sequence). This CDR3 is 15 amino acids long. As DNA, the CDR3 is TGTGCCAGTAGAGGGGTAGACCTAGCCAAAAACATTCAGTACTTC. This translates into CASRGVDLAKNIQYF.

The V and J genes are TRBV7-2 and TRBJ2-5; possibly TRBD1 for D (5 bases). The germline V and J ends were trimmed by 4 bases and 3 bases, with 9 bases remaining between them. CDR1 is SGHTA, CDR2 FQGNSA, per germline. CDR3 length equals 13 residues. CDR3 sequence (DNA): TGTGCCAGCAGCTGGACACAGAAAGAGACCCAGTACTTC. The encoded protein is CASSWTQKETQYF. The variable domain in full, with the rest retrieved from reference TRBV7-2 and TRBJ2-5, is GAGVSQSPSNKVTEKGKDVELRCDPISGHTALYWYRQSLGQGLEFLIYFQGNSAPDKSGLPSDRFSAERTGGSVSTLTIQRTQQEDSAVYLCASSWTQKETQYFGPGTRLLVL.

The chain employs TRBV2 and TRBJ1-2; a weak D match, TRBD1 (5 bases). Trimming took off 7 bases at V and 4 bases at J, with 13 bases between the two ends. There are 13 residues in the CDR3. Germline V gene lookup returns CDR1 SNHLY and CDR2 FYNNEI. In DNA, the CDR3 is TGTGCCAGCACCGAAGGGGCAGCCTATGGCTACACCTTC. This gives the protein CASTEGAAYGYTF.

The chain employs TRBV5-1 and TRBJ2-2; D gene unclear. V lost 4 bases, J lost 0 bases, and 7 bases lay in between. CDR3 length: 14 residues. Per germline, CDR1 SGHRS and CDR2 YFSETQ. The CDR3 spells CASSNTANTGELFF. Here the CDR3 DNA reads TGCGCCAGCAGCAATACTGCGAACACCGGGGAGCTGTTTTTT.

In its sample, this clone was seen a few times. The chain is built from TRBV7-9 and TRBJ2-7; 7 nucleotides match TRBD1. The CDR3 is 15 residues long. V lost 5 bases to trimming and J lost 3 bases; unmatched junction nucleotides: 10. Germline V gene lookup returns CDR1 SEHNR and CDR2 FQNEAQ (reference sequence). The CDR3 nucleotides are TGTGCCAGCAGCCACGCCAGGACAGGAAACTACGAGCAGTACTTC. Its translation is CASSHARTGNYEQYF.

The CDR3 reads CATQTGLYNEQFF. The CDR3 bases are TGTGCCACCCAGACAGGGTTATACAATGAGCAGTTCTTC. The chain combines TRBV19 with TRBJ2-1; TRBD1 aligns across 7 bases. CDR1 and CDR2 (germline): LNHDA, SQIVND (reference sequence). This CDR3 region has 13 residues. V trimming: 10 bases; J trimming: 4 bases; junction bases outside the gene matches: 7.

This chain connects TRBV6-5 to TRBJ1-1, with 7 bases matching TRBD1. This CDR3 contains 15 residues. From germline, CDR1 is MNHEY and CDR2 SVGAGI. The J segment lost 4 bases and the V segment lost 5 bases, leaving 10 bases of the junction unmatched. CDR3 nucleotides: TGTGCCAGCAGTCTCCGAAGGGGACAGCGCACTGAAGCTTTCTTT. Protein: CASSLRRGQRTEAFF.

The chain combines TRBV10-3 with TRBJ2-5; TRBD1 matches 9 bases. The J call may be incorrect, as the DNA end agrees better with TRBJ2-7. CDR1 and CDR2 from the germline V gene are ENHRY and SYGVKD. The CDR3 totals 14 residues. CDR3 amino acids: CAIRNQGQGYEQYF. The CDR3 DNA reads TGTGCCATCAGGAACCAGGGACAGGGCTACGAGCAGTACTTC.

V and J are TRBV29-1 and TRBJ2-1; 8 bases are shared with TRBD1. The CDR3 covers 13 residues. Germline V lookup: CDR1 SQVTM, CDR2 ANQGSEA. J lost 6 bases, V lost 8 bases, and 9 bases had no gene match. This CDR3 reads CSQGAGGTNEQFF. CDR3 nucleotide sequence: TGCAGCCAGGGGGCAGGGGGAACCAATGAGCAGTTCTTC.

CDR3 sequence (DNA): TGTGCCAGCAGCTTAGAAAGCGTTTCACCCCTCCACTTT. As protein: CASSLESVSPLHF. The chain joins TRBV7-9 to TRBJ1-6, with D unresolved. Germline V gene data show CDR1 as SEHNR and CDR2 as FQNEAQ (reference sequence). The CDR3 sequence is 13 residues long. V lost 1 base, J lost 9 bases, and 7 bases lay in between.

This chain joins TRBV29-1 and TRBJ2-3, with D perhaps assigned TRBD1 or TRBD2 (5 bases each). This CDR3 region has 15 residues. Germline-derived CDR1 and CDR2 are SQVTM and ANQGSEA. Trimming took off 3 bases at V and 0 bases at J, with 13 bases between the two ends. The CDR3 DNA is TGCAGCGTTGAGGTGGGGCGGACTAGCACAGATACGCAGTATTTT. Its translation is CSVEVGRTSTDTQYF.

The table lists this clone with a few counts. The chain links TRBV4-1 to TRBJ1-1, with D uncertain. The germline CDR1 and CDR2 sequences are MGHRA and YSYEKL. The CDR3 consists of 13 residues. Between the trimmed V and J ends, which lost 0 bases and 13 bases, there was a span of 15 bases. The CDR3 loop reads CASSQEVVREGFF. For the CDR3, the DNA is TGCGCCAGCAGCCAAGAGGTGGTTAGGGAGGGTTTCTTT.

The V and J genes are TRBV11-2 and TRBJ2-2; TRBD1 matches 8 bases. The germline V gene has CDR1 SGHAT and CDR2 FQNNGV. The CDR3 covers 16 residues. Trimming removed 5 bases from V and 3 bases from J; junction bases left unmatched: 8. DNA for the CDR3: TGTGCCAGCAGCCCAGGACAGGGTCGGGACACCGGGGAGCTGTTTTTT. Its protein is CASSPGQGRDTGELFF.

Written as DNA, the CDR3 is TGTGCCAGCAGTCCCGACAGCTATGGCTACACCTTC. This translates into CASSPDSYGYTF. The chain employs TRBV6-1 and TRBJ1-2; maybe TRBD1 (5 bases). This CDR3 is built from 12 residues. Looked up from germline, CDR1 is MNHNS and CDR2 is SASEGT. V gave up 5 bases and J gave up 4 bases, with 8 bases separating them.

The J gene is TRBJ1-2, the V gene TRBV2; 9 positions match TRBD1. The CDR3 runs 14 residues. CDR1 and CDR2 (germline): SNHLY, FYNNEI. Losses at the gene ends were 1 base for V and 8 bases for J; bases not matched to a gene: 5. CDR3 nucleotide sequence: TGTGCCAGCAGTGAAGGGACAGGGGCGGGAGGCTACACCTTC. Translating it yields CASSEGTGAGGYTF.

This sequence joins TRBV21-1 and TRBJ2-5; the D call of TRBD2 is as the table states it, not checked on the DNA. TRBV21-1 is assigned pseudogene status. The CDR3 contains 15 residues. The CDR3 region has the DNA TGTGCCAGCAGAAGGCTAGCGGGGAGGTTTGAGACCCAGTACTTC. Protein sequence: CASRRLAGRFETQYF.

V is TRBV15 and J is TRBJ1-5; no firm D call. The germline CDR1 and CDR2 sequences are LNHNV and YYDKDF (reference sequence). With 1 base removed from V and 9 bases from J, the gap between germline ends came to 10 bases. The CDR3 is made up of 13 amino acids. In DNA form, the CDR3 reads TGTGCCACCAGCAGAGGGACTATTGGGCCCCAGCATTTT. It yields the protein CATSRGTIGPQHF.

The chain carries TRBV10-3 and TRBJ1-1; weak D call: TRBD1 (5 bases). Germline CDR1 ENHRY, CDR2 SYGVKD. The CDR3 is 13 residues long. V was shortened by 4 bases and J by 12 bases, with 18 bases between the two germline ends. CDR3 region: CAISAPRDPVPFF. CDR3 nucleotide sequence: TGTGCCATCAGTGCCCCGAGGGACCCAGTCCCTTTCTTT.

This clone was picked up one time. V and J are TRBV6-6 and TRBJ2-7; 8 bases are shared with TRBD1. The J segment lost 3 bases and the V segment lost 10 bases, leaving 11 bases of the junction unmatched. Germline CDR1 is MNHNY and CDR2 is SVGAGI (reference sequence). The CDR3 has 14 residues. In DNA form, the CDR3 reads TGTGCCACTGAGGGTAACAGGGGGGACTACGAGCAGTACTTC. Its translation is CATEGNRGDYEQYF.

This clone occurred a few times. This chain uses TRBV7-9 with TRBJ1-1; 11 bases are shared with TRBD1. CDR3 length: 15 amino acids. J lost 8 bases, V lost 0 bases, and 5 bases had no gene match. Germline V gives CDR1 SEHNR, CDR2 FQNEAQ (reference sequence). The CDR3 protein is CASSLAGTGGIEAFF. In nucleotides, the CDR3 is TGTGCCAGCAGCTTAGCAGGGACAGGGGGAATCGAAGCTTTCTTT.

This clone was picked up a small number of times. V gene TRBV5-1 combines with J gene TRBJ1-1; 8 nucleotides align to TRBD1. The CDR3 is 15 residues long. With V trimmed by 2 bases and J by 2 bases, 5 bases remained unmatched. Germline V gives CDR1 SGHRS, CDR2 YFSETQ. CDR3 sequence (DNA): TGCGCCAGCAGCTTAAGACAGGGGACAAACACTGAAGCTTTCTTT. It encodes CASSLRQGTNTEAFF.